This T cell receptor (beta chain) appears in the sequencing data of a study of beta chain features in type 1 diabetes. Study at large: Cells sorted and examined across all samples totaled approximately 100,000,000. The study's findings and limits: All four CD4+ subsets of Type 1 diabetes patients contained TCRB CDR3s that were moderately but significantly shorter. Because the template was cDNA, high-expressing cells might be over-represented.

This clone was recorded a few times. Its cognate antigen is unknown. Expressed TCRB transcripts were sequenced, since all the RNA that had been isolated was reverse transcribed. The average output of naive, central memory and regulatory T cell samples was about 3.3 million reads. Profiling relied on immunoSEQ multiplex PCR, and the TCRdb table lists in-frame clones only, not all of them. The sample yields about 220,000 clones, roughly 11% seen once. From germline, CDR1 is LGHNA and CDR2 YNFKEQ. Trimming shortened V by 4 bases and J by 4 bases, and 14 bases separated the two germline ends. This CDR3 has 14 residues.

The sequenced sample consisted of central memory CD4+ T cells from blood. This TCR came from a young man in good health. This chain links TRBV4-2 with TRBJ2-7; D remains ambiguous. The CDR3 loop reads CASSPPRTTYEQYF. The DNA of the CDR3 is TGTGCCAGCAGCCCGCCCAGAACTACATACGAGCAGTACTTC.